The 22 T cell receptor beta chains below come from one sample, sequenced in a study of blood T cells in healthy people across ages. A second PCR, run for roughly 7 to 12 cycles, used a sample-barcoded 5' primer plus a J-beta primer mix. TCRdb passed the 5' RACE reads through MiXCR, listing each CDR3 protein once. This sample has around 670,000 distinct CDR3 sequences, with roughly 30% found just once. The source material was blood. These receptors all stem from an elderly woman in good health.

This clonotype showed up many times. The CDR3 protein is CASSYPGGETQYF. CDR3 in DNA: TGCGCCAGCAGCTACCCAGGGGGTGAGACCCAGTACTTC. The chain is built from TRBV5-1 and TRBJ2-5; 7 bases are a match to TRBD1. The ends lost 3 bases at V and 5 bases at J; junction bases unmatched: 4. This CDR3 comprises 13 residues. The germline gives CDR1 SGHRS, CDR2 YFSETQ. Full variable domain (missing parts from reference TRBV5-1 and TRBJ2-5): KAGVTQTPRYLIKTRGQQVTLSCSPISGHRSVSWYQQTPGQGLQFLFEYFSETQRNKGNFPGRFSGRQFSNSRSEMNVSTLELGDSALYLCASSYPGGETQYFGPGTRLLVL.

In this sample, this clonotype turned up many times. This chain uses TRBV20-1 with TRBJ2-7; 8 nucleotides align to TRBD2. The J segment lost 7 bases and the V segment lost 7 bases, leaving 9 bases of the junction unmatched. The CDR3 totals 12 residues. The germline V gene has CDR1 DFQATT and CDR2 SNEGSKA (reference sequence). CDR3 protein: CSGTGGDREQYF. CDR3 sequence (DNA): TGCAGTGGGACGGGGGGGGATCGGGAGCAGTACTTC.

The gene calls are TRBV20-1 and TRBJ2-1, with unresolved D. This CDR3 spans 12 amino acids. Trimming took 7 bases from V and 2 from J, leaving 9 bases between them. CDR1 is DFQATT, CDR2 SNEGSKA, per germline (reference sequence). The CDR3 DNA reads TGCAGTGGGCAGACCGCCTACAATGAGCAGTTCTTC. This gives the protein CSGQTAYNEQFF.

This clonotype was observed many times. As DNA, the CDR3 is TGTGCCAGCAGCTTAAGAAAGGAAAAAGAGACCCAGTACTTC. Translating it yields CASSLRKEKETQYF. The chain has TRBV7-2 and TRBJ2-5; D unresolved. This CDR3 is built from 14 residues. V dropped 2 bases and J dropped 3 bases, with 10 bases sitting between them. Germline V gene sequence: CDR1 SGHTA, CDR2 FQGNSA.

This clonotype was detected ten times or more. The V and J genes are TRBV5-6 and TRBJ2-3; perhaps TRBD1 as D (5 bases). V lost 4 bases and J 4 bases, leaving 19 bases between the germline ends. CDR3 size: 16 residues. CDR1 is SGHDT and CDR2 is YYEEEE in the germline V gene. The CDR3 DNA reads as TGTGCCAGCAGCATAATCGACTCCCAAGGGGCAGATACGCAGTATTTT. This codes for CASSIIDSQGADTQYF.

As for this clonotype: A much larger clonotype is one base distant, so this may be a read error. J is TRBJ2-1 and V is TRBV27; D perhaps matches TRBD2 (6 bases). CDR1 MNHEY and CDR2 SMNVEV come from the germline V gene (reference sequence). The CDR3 extends over 13 amino acids. DNA for the CDR3: TGTGCCATCGGGAGATACTTGGGCAATGGGCAGTTCTTC. Encoded protein: CAIGRYLGNGQFF.

The rearrangement links TRBV7-9 to TRBJ2-2; D gene ambiguous. Germline V gene sequence: CDR1 SEHNR, CDR2 FQNEAQ (reference sequence). This CDR3 region has 16 residues. V dropped 8 bases and J dropped 4 bases, with 20 bases sitting between them. CDR3 nucleotide sequence: TGTGCCAGCTATTTGAATGAGTATTTCCCCACCGGGGAGCTGTTTTTT. Protein sequence: CASYLNEYFPTGELFF.

For this clonotype: This may come from a read error, since a much larger clone is one base off. The V and J genes are TRBV20-1 and TRBJ2-5, with a weak D call TRBD2 (6 bases). The germline V gene encodes CDR1 DFQATT and CDR2 SNEGSKA (reference sequence). The CDR3 sequence is 12 residues long. The V end lost 5 bases, the J end lost 11 bases, and 18 bases lay between the germline ends. Here the CDR3 DNA reads TGCAGTGCTGGGGGGACGGGGCCTGAGCAGTACTTC. Protein sequence: CSAGGTGPEQYF.

In its sample, this clonotype was seen many times. With a much larger clone just one base away, this may be a read error. The rearrangement joins TRBV18 to TRBJ2-5, with TRBD1 as a possible D gene (6 bases). Germline V gene lookup returns CDR1 KGHSH and CDR2 LQKENI. The V end was cut by 2 bases, the J end by 11 bases, with 21 bases between. CDR3 length: 15 amino acids. CDR3 loop: CASSPIRTAYNEQYF. Here the CDR3 DNA reads TGTGCCAGCTCACCAATTAGGACAGCTTACAATGAGCAGTACTTC. The full variable domain, with the rest looked up from reference TRBV18 and TRBJ2-5, is NAGVMQNPRHLVRRRGQEARLRCSPMKGHSHVYWYRQLPEEGLKFMVYLQKENIIDESGMPKERFSAEFPKEGPSILRIQQVVRGDSAAYFCASSPIRTAYNEQYFGPGTRLLVL.

A word on this clonotype: A clone one base away is much larger, so this may be a read error. The chain recombines TRBV5-5 with TRBJ2-1; maybe TRBD1 (6 bases). V was cut by 1 base and J by 7 bases, with 24 bases left in between. The CDR3 extends over 18 amino acids. CDR1 is SGHKS, CDR2 YYEKEE, per germline (reference sequence). Here the CDR3 reads CASSLTPAGQSTSNEQFF. CDR3 bases: TGTGCCAGCAGCTTGACCCCCGCCGGACAGAGTACGTCTAATGAGCAGTTCTTC.

In its sample, this clonotype was seen a few times. A much larger clonotype is one base distant, so this may be a read error. V gene TRBV7-2 combines with J gene TRBJ2-5; D ambiguous. The CDR3 is 13 residues long. Germline-derived CDR1 and CDR2 are SGHTA and FQGNSA. Between the trimmed V and J ends, which lost 0 bases and 11 bases, there was a span of 13 bases. The chain's CDR3 is CASSLAPLIEQYF. The DNA of the CDR3 is TGTGCCAGCAGCTTAGCGCCGCTGATAGAGCAGTACTTC.

J is TRBJ1-6 and V is TRBV7-2, with D uncertain. Germline V gene lookup returns CDR1 SGHTA and CDR2 FQGNSA. V lost 3 bases, J lost 2 bases, and 8 bases lay in between. The CDR3 covers 15 residues. The CDR3 coding sequence is TGTGCCAGCAGCTTCACAGCCCCCTATAATTCACCCCTCCACTTT. Protein sequence: CASSFTAPYNSPLHF.

Notes on this clonotype: Possible read error: a much larger clone is one base away. The chain employs TRBV15 and TRBJ2-7, with 8 bases lining up with TRBD2. The DNA end lines up better with TRBJ2-5; the J call may be wrong. Germline loops: CDR1 LNHNV, CDR2 YYDKDF (reference sequence). The CDR3 extends over 16 amino acids. Here the CDR3 DNA reads TGTGCCACCAACAGAGGGGGTCGGGGGGGTCAAGAGACCCAGTACTTC. Protein sequence: CATNRGGRGGQETQYF.

This clonotype was detected only once. One end of the junction is discordant with germline, which a read error may explain. The chain has TRBV6-1 and TRBJ1-3; no clear D gene. Germline lookup yields CDR1 MNHNS and CDR2 SASEGT. This CDR3 is 15 amino acids long. The CDR3 DNA reads TGTGCCAGCACCAGACTGCAGAGCTCTGGAAACCCCATATATTTT. Its protein product is CASTRLQSSGNPIYF.

This clonotype was observed many times. This chain joins TRBV7-2 and TRBJ2-3; 7 bases are shared with TRBD2. The CDR3 extends over 15 amino acids. The V segment lost 6 bases and the J segment 1 base; nucleotides outside the gene matches: 7. From germline, CDR1 is SGHTA and CDR2 FQGNSA. DNA of the CDR3: TGTGCCAGCAGAAGGGAGGGCAAGGGCACAGATACGCAGTATTTT. It is translated as CASRREGKGTDTQYF.

In this sample, this clonotype turned up a few times. It may be a read error: a sequence one base away is much more abundant. The chain couples TRBV29-1 to TRBJ1-2; D perhaps matches TRBD1 (6 bases). CDR1 is SQVTM, CDR2 ANQGSEA, per germline. CDR3 length equals 14 residues. Trimming pared 6 bases from V and 8 bases from J, leaving 22 bases between. The CDR3 nucleotides read TGCAGCGTGCTCCCGGGACGGGGGGCTAGGGGCTACACCTTC. Its protein product is CSVLPGRGARGYTF. The full variable domain, with the rest looked up from reference TRBV29-1 and TRBJ1-2, is SAVISQKPSRDICQRGTSLTIQCQVDSQVTMMFWYRQQPGQSLTLIATANQGSEATYESGFVIDKFPISRPNLTFSTLTVSNMSPEDSSIYLCSVLPGRGARGYTFGSGTRLTVV.

This sequence joins TRBV20-1 and TRBJ2-4, with TRBD2 as a possible D gene (6 bases). The end of the DNA aligns better with TRBJ2-7, so the J call may be wrong. Germline V CDR1 and CDR2: DFQATT, SNEGSKA (reference sequence). The CDR3 covers 13 residues. This chain's CDR3 is CSARGGDRYEQYF. The CDR3 DNA is TGCAGTGCTAGGGGCGGGGACCGCTACGAGCAGTACTTC.

This clonotype was recorded at least ten times. This chain connects TRBV3-1 to TRBJ2-7; D is ambiguous. V lost 2 bases to trimming and J lost 6 bases, with 5 bases between them. This CDR3 region has 11 residues. CDR1 is LGHDT and CDR2 is YNNKEL in the germline V gene (reference sequence). The CDR3 coding sequence is TGTGCCAGCAGCCAAATCGGCGAGCAGTACTTC. Its protein is CASSQIGEQYF.

This clonotype was counted at least ten times. The chain's CDR3 is CASSQAGATQETQYF. The DNA of the CDR3 is TGTGCCAGCAGCCAGGCGGGGGCAACCCAAGAGACCCAGTACTTC. The rearrangement links TRBV4-2 to TRBJ2-5; a weak D match, TRBD2 (7 bases). Trimming removed 3 bases at V and 1 base at J, with 12 bases between. Germline CDR1 is LGHNA and CDR2 is YNFKEQ. This CDR3 is 15 amino acids long.

This clonotype showed up many times. This chain joins TRBV6-2 or TRBV6-3 and TRBJ1-5; D ambiguous. Trimming shortened V by 5 bases and J by 4 bases, and 12 bases separated the two germline ends. Germline CDR1 MNHEY, CDR2 SVGEGT. CDR3 length: 14 residues. This CDR3 is CASSRTAVNQPQHF. As DNA, the CDR3 is TGTGCCAGCAGTCGGACCGCGGTGAATCAGCCCCAGCATTTT.

The rearrangement links TRBV6-5 to TRBJ2-2, with 8 bases that match TRBD1. This CDR3 region has 19 residues. V shed 0 bases, J shed 5 bases, and the junction held 14 bases outside the gene matches. CDR1 and CDR2 (germline): MNHEY, SVGAGI. CDR3 nucleotides: TGTGCCAGCAGTTACTCTCTGATAGGGACAGGAGGGAGAACCGGGGAGCTGTTTTTT. The encoded protein is CASSYSLIGTGGRTGELFF.

On this clonotype itself: A junction end diverges from the germline sequence, so it may reflect a read error. The CDR3 is CVSSSGSYNEQFF. The CDR3 DNA follows: TGTGTCAGCAGCTCGGGGTCCTACAATGAGCAGTTCTTC. The rearrangement uses TRBV7-3 and TRBJ2-1; TRBD2 is a possible D gene (5 bases). The germline V gene encodes CDR1 SGHTA and CDR2 FQGTGA. CDR3 length: 13 residues.